The clone carrying this T cell receptor beta chain was recorded once. It may be a read error: a sequence one base away is much more abundant. TCRdb analysed the RT-PCR reads with MiXCR anew, one entry per CDR3 protein. The data show over 150,000 distinct CDR3 sequences, roughly 30% seen once. This sample is drawn from a study of patients and donors after allogeneic stem cell transplantation. CDR3 size: 15 residues. This chain connects TRBV12-3 or TRBV12-4 to TRBJ1-3; D is uncertain. Material for sequencing was blood, either unsorted or a sorted T cell fraction (not recorded which). This receptor was identified in a human donor who was either an allogeneic HSCT recipient or a stem cell or donor lymphocyte infusion donor (not recorded which). It is not recorded whose cells these are; they may come from a transplant donor. The CDR3 DNA is TGTGACAGCAGTCCCGACTCAAGCTCTGGAAACACCATATATTTT. It yields the protein CDSSPDSSSGNTIYF.